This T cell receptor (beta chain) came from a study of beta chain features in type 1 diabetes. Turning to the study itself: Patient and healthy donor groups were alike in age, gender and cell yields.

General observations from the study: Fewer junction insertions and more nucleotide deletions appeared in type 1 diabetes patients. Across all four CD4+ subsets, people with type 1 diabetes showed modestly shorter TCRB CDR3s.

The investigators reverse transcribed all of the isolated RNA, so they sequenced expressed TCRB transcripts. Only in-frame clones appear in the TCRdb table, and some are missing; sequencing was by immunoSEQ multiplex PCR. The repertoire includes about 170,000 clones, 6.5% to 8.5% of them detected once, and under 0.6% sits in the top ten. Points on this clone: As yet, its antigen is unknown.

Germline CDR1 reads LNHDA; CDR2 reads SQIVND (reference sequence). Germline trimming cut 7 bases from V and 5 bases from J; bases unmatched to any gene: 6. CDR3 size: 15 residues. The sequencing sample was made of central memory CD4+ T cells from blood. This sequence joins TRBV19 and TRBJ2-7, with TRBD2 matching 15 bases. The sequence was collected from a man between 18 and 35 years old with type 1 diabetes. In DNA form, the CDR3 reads TGTGCCAGTACCGGGACTAGCGGGAGGTTTAACGAGCAGTACTTC. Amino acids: CASTGTSGRFNEQYF. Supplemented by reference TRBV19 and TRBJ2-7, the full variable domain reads DGGITQSPKYLFRKEGQNVTLSCEQNLNHDAMYWYRQDPGQGLRLIYYSQIVNDFQKGDIAEGYSVSREKKESFPLTVTSAQKNPTAFYLCASTGTSGRFNEQYFGPGTRLTVT.